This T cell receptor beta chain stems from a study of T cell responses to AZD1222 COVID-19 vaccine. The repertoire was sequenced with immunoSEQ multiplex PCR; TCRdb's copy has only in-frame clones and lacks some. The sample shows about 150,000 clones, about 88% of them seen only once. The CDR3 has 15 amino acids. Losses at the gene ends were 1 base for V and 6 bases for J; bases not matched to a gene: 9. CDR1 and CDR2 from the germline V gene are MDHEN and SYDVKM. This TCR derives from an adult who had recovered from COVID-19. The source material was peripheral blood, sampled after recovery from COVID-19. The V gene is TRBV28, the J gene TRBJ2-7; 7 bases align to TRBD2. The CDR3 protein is CASSLSGGPPAEQYF. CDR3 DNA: TGTGCCAGCAGTTTATCGGGAGGCCCCCCTGCCGAGCAGTACTTC. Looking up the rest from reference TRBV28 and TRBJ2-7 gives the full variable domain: DVKVTQSSRYLVKRTGEKVFLECVQDMDHENMFWYRQDPGLGLRLIYFSYDVKMKEKGDIPEGYSVSREKKERFSLILESASTNQTSMYLCASSLSGGPPAEQYFGPGTRLTVT.